These T cell receptor beta chains were read from a single sample in a study of cytomegalovirus exposure and HLA in healthy donors. Profiling relied on immunoSEQ multiplex PCR, and the TCRdb table lists in-frame clones only, not all of them. Altogether around 150,000 clones are present, roughly 85% being singletons, with the ten largest covering more than 1.5%. The specimen sequenced was PBMCs. These receptor sequences come from a man in his forties in good health and CMV-seronegative. Both conserved end residues are part of each CDR3. D genes are given only for firm matches.

d_call,v_call,cdr3_aa
TRBD1,TRBV6-5,CASSPGTGAAQPQHF
-,TRBV19,CASRGRGNSQPQHF
-,TRBV6-5,CASSYSTVTEAFF
-,TRBV18,CASSPLTITNTGELFF
-,TRBV18,CASSPQAWRTEAFF
-,TRBV6-6,CASSYTRGGFYNEQFF
-,TRBV6-5,CASRLGQPNEKLFF
TRBD1,TRBV7-8,CASSLGDRGLQPQHF
-,TRBV19,CASRWTLPSGANVLTF
-,TRBV6-6,CASSPGRLQETQYF
-,TRBV5-1,CASRPTATDTQYF
-,TRBV11-2,CASSSDSGVQETQYF
-,TRBV10-3,CAIRNRDYGHEQYF
-,TRBV28,CASSLGHSYEQYF
-,TRBV6-6,CASSYLRTWDTQYF
-,TRBV5-1,CASSSRPGDTEAFF
-,TRBV6-5,CATADTAYGYTF
TRBD1,TRBV5-6,CASSLGTGNYEQYF
TRBD1,TRBV7-2,CASSLGGGAFVTEAFF
-,TRBV29-1,CSATGLFYNEQFF
-,TRBV2,CASSPDRSSYNSPLHF
-,TRBV7-8,CASSLSGAGNEQFF
-,TRBV7-9,CASSYPGLTNTEAFF
TRBD1,TRBV5-1,CASSRIGTGANEKLFF